This paragraph covers one T cell receptor (beta chain) sequence. The antigen this receptor binds is unknown. Base qualities are not provided; no much larger clone lies one nucleotide away. In light of the paper, this sample's time point label describes: 40 to 45 days after influenza vaccine administration. Trimming removed 0 bases from V and 5 bases from J; the gene matches leave 6 bases unexplained. Per the germline V gene, SGDLS is the CDR1 and YYNGEE is the CDR2. The cysteine opens and the phenylalanine closes a CDR3 of 17 amino acids. CDR3 DNA only is kept here, 51 bases in frame from base 1. The sample originates from a study of response to subunit inactivated influenza vaccine (dated by TCRdb to 2016 to 2019). General notes on the study: Deep quantitative T cell receptor repertoire profiling was used in the study to track responses to a trivalent subunit inactivated influenza vaccine. Findings and caveats that apply to the study as a whole: The authors proposed that each seasonal influenza vaccination may bring in only a limited number of new T cells.

The protocol used for the library was RT-PCR. Sequenced using an Illumina HiSeq 2500. TCRdb ran its own pipeline on the public reads, namely fastp trimming at Q25 and MiXCR clone calling, and kept in-frame beta chains. Each CDR3 protein gets just one entry, which takes the most common genes and DNA from the rows behind it. The sample table records approximately 500,000 distinct CDR3 sequences; 13% of these occur just once. The ten biggest clones cover around 14% of the sample. The receptor comes from a man aged 50 to 59 who received an inactivated influenza vaccine. Donor details come from another sample of the same person, matched by shared clones. This material consisted of PBMCs from blood, taken roughly 48 days after vaccination. The chain couples TRBV9 to TRBJ2-1, with 12 central nucleotides matching TRBD2. The DNA reads TGTGCCAGCAGCGTAGCTCTAGGGACTAGCGGGCACAATGAGCAGTTCTTC. Its amino acids are CASSVALGTSGHNEQFF.